Described below is a single T cell receptor beta chain sequence and its context. This CDR3 has 16 amino acids. V shed 0 bases and J 1 base; nucleotides not matched to a gene: 3. Germline V gene data show CDR1 as SGDLS and CDR2 as YYNGEE. The data derive from a study of blood T cell repertoires in COVID-19. The wider study: The origin of the acute and convalescent COVID-19 samples was the United States, Italy and Spain. PBMCs, B-cell-depleted T cells, or T cells were the source of the cDNA or gDNA that made up the material.

In the study's own analysis: Quantification of nucleated cells was approximated via reference gene primer amplification. This table comes from immunoSEQ multiplex PCR, and its TCRdb copy is limited to in-frame clones, with some not included. The V and J calls and clone size were taken over from that table, and D and trimming were inferred from the DNA. The sample lists approximately 130,000 clones; 84% were seen once. The J gene is TRBJ2-3, the V gene TRBV9, with 9 bases that match TRBD2. Sequenced sample: peripheral blood. The TCR originated in a human donor in a cohort sampled during active COVID-19. CDR3 in DNA: TGTGCCAGCAGCGTAGCTGCTAGCGGGGGCACAGATACGCAGTATTTT. Translation gives CASSVAASGGTDTQYF.